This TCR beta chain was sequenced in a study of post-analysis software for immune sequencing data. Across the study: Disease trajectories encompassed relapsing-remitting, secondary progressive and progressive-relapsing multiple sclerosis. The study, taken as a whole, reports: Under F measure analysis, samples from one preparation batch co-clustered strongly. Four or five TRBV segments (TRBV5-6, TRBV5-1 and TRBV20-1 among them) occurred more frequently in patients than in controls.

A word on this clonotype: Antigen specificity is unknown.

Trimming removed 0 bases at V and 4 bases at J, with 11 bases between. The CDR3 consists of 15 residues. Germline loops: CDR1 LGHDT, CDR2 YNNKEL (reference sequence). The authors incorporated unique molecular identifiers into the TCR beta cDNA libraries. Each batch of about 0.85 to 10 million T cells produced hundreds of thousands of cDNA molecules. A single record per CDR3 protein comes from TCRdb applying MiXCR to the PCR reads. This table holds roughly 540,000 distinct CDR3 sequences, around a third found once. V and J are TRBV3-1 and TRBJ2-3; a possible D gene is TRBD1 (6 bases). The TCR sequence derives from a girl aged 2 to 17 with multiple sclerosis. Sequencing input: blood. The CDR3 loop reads CASSQEQGGADTQYF. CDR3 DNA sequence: TGTGCCAGCAGCCAAGAACAGGGTGGAGCAGATACGCAGTATTTT.